The next 8 T cell receptor beta chains were all read from a single sample in a study of T cells after somatic rescue of genetic block. Sequencing was performed with immunoSEQ multiplex PCR; in TCRdb, only in-frame clones are kept and a portion is missing. The repertoire includes about 12,000 clones, 71% of them detected once, and approximately 12% sits in the top ten. The sample comprised peripheral blood mononuclear cells (PBMCs). Receptors were obtained from a boy between 10 and 17 years old.

The CDR3 coding sequence is TGTGCCAGCAGTTATACAGGGTCCCCATACGAGCAGTACTTC. Residues: CASSYTGSPYEQYF. The chain links TRBV27 to TRBJ2-7; TRBD1 is a possible D gene (6 bases). This CDR3 has 14 amino acids. Germline CDR1 reads MNHEY; CDR2 reads SMNVEV (reference sequence). V was trimmed by 4 bases and J by 4 bases, leaving 14 bases between them.

Regarding this clone: The junction does not match germline at one end; this may be a read error. The gene calls are TRBV28 and TRBJ2-3; D uncertain. The CDR3 covers 13 residues. Germline lookup yields CDR1 MDHEN and CDR2 SYDVKM. The CDR3 here is CASSFPSADTQYF. In nucleotides, the CDR3 is TGTGCCAGCAGTTTCCCCTCAGCAGACACGCAGTATTTT.

This chain joins TRBV30 and TRBJ2-7, with D uncertain. V gave up 0 bases and J gave up 6 bases, with 9 bases separating them. The length of the CDR3 is 12 residues. Per the germline V gene, CDR1 is GTSNPN and CDR2 is SVGIG (reference sequence). CDR3 loop: CAWSVPPAEQYF. The CDR3 DNA sequence: TGTGCCTGGAGTGTACCCCCTGCCGAGCAGTACTTC.

This clone turned up a few times. The V gene is TRBV28, the J gene TRBJ2-5, with 8 bases aligning to TRBD2. The CDR3 length is 16 residues. In germline, CDR1 is MDHEN, CDR2 SYDVKM. J lost 3 bases, V lost 4 bases, and 10 bases had no gene match. CDR3 DNA sequence: TGTGCCAGCAGTTACCTCCGGAGCGGGGGCGAAGAGACCCAGTACTTC. This translates into CASSYLRSGGEETQYF.

The chain links TRBV19 to TRBJ1-3; 8 bases are a match to TRBD1. Germline trimming cut 5 bases from V and 0 bases from J; bases unmatched to any gene: 6. The CDR3 sequence is 16 residues long. The germline V gene has CDR1 LNHDA and CDR2 SQIVND (reference sequence). CDR3 amino acids: CASSLDRASSGNTIYF. The CDR3 DNA sequence: TGTGCCAGTAGTTTGGACAGGGCCAGCTCTGGAAACACCATATATTTT.

The chain carries TRBV18 and TRBJ1-1; TRBD1 aligns across 9 bases. The V gene end was trimmed by 6 bases and the J gene end by 6 bases; junction bases not matched to a gene: 11. CDR1 is KGHSH, CDR2 LQKENI, per germline. CDR3 length equals 15 residues. This chain's CDR3 is CASSPSDRGVAEAFF. The CDR3 region has the DNA TGTGCCAGCTCCCCATCGGACAGGGGAGTGGCTGAAGCTTTCTTT. Drawing the rest from reference TRBV18 and TRBJ1-1, the complete variable domain is NAGVMQNPRHLVRRRGQEARLRCSPMKGHSHVYWYRQLPEEGLKFMVYLQKENIIDESGMPKERFSAEFPKEGPSILRIQQVVRGDSAAYFCASSPSDRGVAEAFFGQGTRLTVV.

The chain has TRBV11-2 and TRBJ1-2, with 7 bases fitting TRBD1. The V gene's germline CDR1 is SGHAT and CDR2 FQNNGV. CDR3 size: 14 residues. The junction had 5 bases not matched to a gene; V was cut back by 5 bases and J by 2 bases. The CDR3 DNA sequence: TGTGCCAGCAGCCATCTACAGGGGAACTATGGCTACACCTTC. It yields the protein CASSHLQGNYGYTF.

The V call is TRBV7-6, the J call TRBJ1-5, with a weak D call TRBD1 (5 bases). The CDR3 covers 14 residues. CDR1 is SGHVS, CDR2 FNYEAQ, per germline. Trimming took off 1 base at V and 5 bases at J, with 9 bases between the two ends. DNA of the CDR3: TGTGCCAGCAGCTTAGAAGGCAGGGATCAGCCCCAGCATTTT. As protein: CASSLEGRDQPQHF.